The table lists the clone carrying this TCR beta chain with a few counts. The source of the sample is a study of early T cells in non-severe SARS-CoV-2 infection. Attachment of unique molecular identifiers to individual cDNA molecules was performed. TCRdb itself ran the 5' RACE reads through MiXCR, one entry per CDR3 protein. The top ten clones hold around 6.6% of a sample with some 77,000 distinct CDR3 sequences, less than 5.5% of them seen once. Unmatched junction bases numbered 2, after V lost 1 base and J lost 1 base. Germline V gives CDR1 SGHAT, CDR2 FQNNGV. This CDR3 has 15 amino acids. Here the sequenced sample was whole blood, taken at baseline. The V call is TRBV11-2, the J call TRBJ2-7; 9 bases align to TRBD1. This TCR derives from an adult who was a healthcare worker with PCR-confirmed SARS-CoV-2 infection or an uninfected control (not recorded which). This CDR3 reads CASSLGGTGSYEQYF. The CDR3 region has the DNA TGTGCCAGCAGCTTAGGGGGGACAGGGTCCTACGAGCAGTACTTC.